This TCR beta chain was sequenced during a study of T cells after yellow fever vaccination (dated by TCRdb to about 2019). Context from the whole study: Libraries from fractions with low cell numbers were prepared with the SMART-Seq v4 Ultra Low Input RNA kit. To track T-cell clones before and after primary and booster YFV17D yellow fever vaccination, bulk TCR alpha and beta repertoires were sequenced longitudinally. The cohort comprised two healthy male donors, one aged 18 to 30 and one aged 30 to 40 years. Blood was collected at multiple timepoints before and after primary and secondary immunization, and bulk PBMC replicates and cell subsets were isolated.

Sample treatment or condition, as interpreted from the label and publication: live attenuated yellow fever vaccine strain. PBMCs were isolated from peripheral blood using a standard Ficoll-Paque protocol. Dynabeads CD4 and CD8 positive selection kits were used to isolate CD4 and CD8 T-cell fractions. TriZol was used to extract RNA from bulk PBMCs, CD4 and CD8 fractions, and dextramer-positive and dextramer-negative fractions. There are 15 amino acids in the CDR3, from cysteine to phenylalanine inclusive. Kept here is only the CDR3 DNA, which spans 45 bases and is read in frame from base 1. CDR1 SGDLS and CDR2 YYNGEE were looked up in the germline V gene. V sheds 0 bases and J sheds 1 base, leaving 7 bases between their ends. TCR cDNA was synthesized by 5'RACE template switching, through which a universal primer site and unique molecular identifiers were introduced. Priming for cDNA synthesis came from both the TCR alpha and TCR beta constant segments. Library amplification used two PCR steps, and the second PCR step added sample barcodes and sequencing adapters. Libraries were sequenced on Illumina HiSeq 2500 (2x100 bp) or NovaSeq (2x150 bp). As for the authors' bioinformatics: MIGEC was used to demultiplex reads and collapse the reads into UMI consensus sequences, and MiXCR was used for V(D)J alignment. Using edgeR on replicate PBMC samples, clonotypes were called vaccine-responding if FDR was below 0.01 and the log2 fold change was above 5 up to day 15. CD4 or CD8 identity was assigned to each bulk clonotype according to whether the clonotype was present at higher abundance in the sequenced CD4 repertoire or the sequenced CD8 repertoire. Using fastp at Q25 and MiXCR, TCRdb reprocessed the public reads and kept productive beta chains. Records with the same CDR3 protein are collapsed into one entry carrying the most frequent genes and DNA. In this record, the V and J calls reflect TCRdb's handling and not the investigators' own analysis. The sample yields 68,000 or so distinct CDR3 sequences; approximately 7% were counted once. Under 45% of the sample rests with the top ten.

Overall results and qualifications from the work: The study included only a couple of donors, which limits how far the findings can be generalized. A small fraction of clonotypes showed up in both the CD4 and CD8 compartments, probably as a result of convergent recombination. After the booster, most of the clones that had expanded following primary vaccination were detected again (roughly 96% of CD4 and roughly nine tenths of CD8), which suggests that memory was broadly maintained. Computational filtering was needed because FACS-sorted repertoires could contain abundant contaminating clonotypes from the bulk population. Compared with the primary T-cell response, the secondary T-cell response was faster but weaker, reaching its peak on day 5 rather than on day 15.

In its sample, this clonotype was seen many times. Its antigen is currently not known. No qualities accompany the bases; no much larger clone lies one base away. Recombination linked TRBV9 to TRBJ2-2; the D gene identity is not certain. This material consisted of CD8+ T cells sorted from PBMCs, taken around 45 days after the first yellow fever vaccination. This sequence originates from a man aged 18 to 30 who received the YFV17D yellow fever vaccine. The sequence in DNA is TGTGCCAGCAGCGTAGAAGGAGAGAACACCGGGGAGCTGTTTTTT. This is translated as CASSVEGENTGELFF.